The 18 T cell receptor beta chains in this list originate from one sample, sequenced in a study of shared clonotypes between healthy human individuals. CD45RO-negative cells were positively selected for CCR7, leaving out terminally differentiated effector memory CD45RA+ cells. Assay used: immunoSEQ multiplex PCR; TCRdb lists only in-frame clones, some missing. The profile shows roughly 650,000 clones, approximately 96% of them singletons. The source material was naive CD8+ T cells sorted from blood. The receptors shown here come from a woman aged 25 to 39 in good health.

To note about this clone: This sample also contains other DNA sequences that code for the same CDR3. V gene TRBV6-6 combines with J gene TRBJ1-1; D is undetermined. Germline CDR1 reads MNHNY; CDR2 reads SVGAGI (reference sequence). Trimming stripped 7 bases from V and 0 bases from J, with 3 bases between. This CDR3 has 11 residues. The CDR3 DNA reads as TGTGCCAGCACTCTGAACACTGAAGCTTTCTTT. Translation: CASTLNTEAFF.

The chain links TRBV15 to TRBJ2-1; D gene ambiguous. CDR1 is LNHNV and CDR2 is YYDKDF in the germline V gene (reference sequence). Trimming removed 1 base from V and 8 bases from J, with 15 bases in between. This CDR3 comprises 15 residues. The CDR3, as DNA: TGTGCCACCAGCAGAGTAAAGAGCCCCCGAGATGAGCAGTTCTTC. This gives the protein CATSRVKSPRDEQFF.

Regarding this clone: Additional DNA sequences in this sample encode the identical CDR3. The chain uses TRBV7-9 and TRBJ2-7, with D perhaps TRBD2 (6 bases). Per the germline V gene, CDR1 is SEHNR and CDR2 is FQNEAQ (reference sequence). This CDR3 region has 13 residues. V gave up 0 bases and J gave up 4 bases, with 7 bases separating them. The CDR3 DNA is TGTGCCAGCAGCTTAGCTGGGGGGTACGAGCAGTACTTC. Amino acid sequence: CASSLAGGYEQYF.

This chain uses TRBV28 with TRBJ2-5; 12 positions match TRBD2. The V and J ends lost 8 bases and 1 base, in that order; junction bases with no gene match: 8. There are 16 residues in the CDR3. Germline CDR1 and CDR2: MDHEN and SYDVKM. The CDR3 sequence: CASSFLAGGVQETQYF. CDR3 nucleotides: TGTGCCAGCTCCTTTCTAGCGGGGGGGGTCCAAGAGACCCAGTACTTC.

The CDR3 protein is CASSRRRFETQYF. As DNA, the CDR3 is TGTGCCAGCAGTCGCAGACGGTTTGAGACCCAGTACTTC. The chain joins TRBV6-1 to TRBJ2-5; D uncertain. The CDR3 has 13 residues. V was clipped by 5 bases and J by 5 bases, with 12 bases between them. Germline V lookup: CDR1 MNHNS, CDR2 SASEGT.

The rearrangement links TRBV27 to TRBJ1-1; D is uncertain. The CDR3 sequence is 16 residues long. The germline V gene has CDR1 MNHEY and CDR2 SMNVEV (reference sequence). V lost 0 bases, J lost 0 bases, and 11 bases lay in between. The DNA for the CDR3 is TGTGCCAGCAGTTTATCGTCGGGCGGAATGAACACTGAAGCTTTCTTT. This sequence encodes CASSLSSGGMNTEAFF.

The J gene is TRBJ2-5, the V gene TRBV27, with 9 bases lining up with TRBD1. Germline lookup yields CDR1 MNHEY and CDR2 SMNVEV (reference sequence). The J segment lost 5 bases and the V segment lost 3 bases, leaving 13 bases of the junction unmatched. The CDR3 is made up of 17 amino acids. CDR3 amino acids: CASSLGPGTGRGETQYF. The CDR3 coding sequence is TGTGCCAGCAGTTTGGGACCTGGGACAGGGCGAGGGGAGACCCAGTACTTC.

The J gene is TRBJ1-2, the V gene TRBV4-1, with TRBD1 identical over 9 bases. Trimming cost V 0 bases and J 8 bases; bases outside gene matches: 7. Per the germline V gene, CDR1 is MGHRA and CDR2 is YSYEKL. The CDR3 has 15 residues. The CDR3 is CASSQEDGTGYGYTF. In nucleotides, the CDR3 is TGCGCCAGCAGCCAAGAGGACGGGACAGGGTACGGCTACACCTTC.

The V call is TRBV5-6, the J call TRBJ2-1; D is undetermined. The germline V gene has CDR1 SGHDT and CDR2 YYEEEE. CDR3 length equals 15 residues. Trimming removed 2 bases from V and 4 bases from J, with 13 bases in between. CDR3 in DNA: TGTGCCAGCAGCTTTACCCGGCCACAGTACAATGAGCAGTTCTTC. Amino acids: CASSFTRPQYNEQFF.

This clone was seen once. V usage is TRBV30 and J usage is TRBJ2-7; unclear D gene. The CDR3 covers 12 residues. The germline V gene has CDR1 GTSNPN and CDR2 SVGIG (reference sequence). V lost 3 bases, J lost 2 bases, and 8 bases lay in between. CDR3 loop: CAWRDLAYEQYF. In DNA form, the CDR3 reads TGTGCCTGGAGGGACCTCGCCTACGAGCAGTACTTC.

The rearrangement uses TRBV7-9 and TRBJ2-7, with 9 bases matching TRBD1. With V trimmed by 6 bases and J by 6 bases, 6 bases remained unmatched. The CDR3 runs 13 residues. Per germline, CDR1 SEHNR and CDR2 FQNEAQ (reference sequence). The CDR3 sequence: CASSTGGFGEQYF. The CDR3 bases are TGTGCCAGCAGTACAGGGGGCTTTGGCGAGCAGTACTTC. The whole variable domain, remainder taken from reference TRBV7-9 and TRBJ2-7, is DTGVSQNPRHKITKRGQNVTFRCDPISEHNRLYWYRQTLGQGPEFLTYFQNEAQLEKSRLLSDRFSAERPKGSFSTLEIQRTEQGDSAMYLCASSTGGFGEQYFGPGTRLTVT.

The V call is TRBV6-5, the J call TRBJ2-5; 7 bases are a match to TRBD1. The CDR3 extends over 14 amino acids. CDR1 and CDR2 from the germline V gene are MNHEY and SVGAGI. V was pared by 2 bases and J by 4 bases, with 4 bases of the junction left unmatched. CDR3 residues: CASSYRGRVETQYF. The DNA for the CDR3 is TGTGCCAGCAGTTACAGGGGGCGCGTAGAGACCCAGTACTTC.

This clone was detected only once. This chain joins TRBV5-1 and TRBJ1-5; D might be TRBD1 (5 bases). The V gene's germline CDR1 is SGHRS and CDR2 YFSETQ. The CDR3 totals 14 residues. V was trimmed by 4 bases and J by 0 bases, leaving 8 bases between them. CDR3 amino acids: CASSEGDSNQPQHF. The CDR3 DNA sequence: TGCGCCAGCAGCGAAGGGGATAGCAATCAGCCCCAGCATTTT.

This chain joins TRBV30 and TRBJ2-7; 14 bases match TRBD2. With 5 bases clipped from V and 4 bases from J, the junction kept 1 base outside the gene matches. The CDR3 has 13 amino acids. Germline loops: CDR1 GTSNPN, CDR2 SVGIG (reference sequence). The CDR3 protein is CAWGTSGSYEQYF. The CDR3 DNA follows: TGTGCCTGGGGGACTAGCGGGAGTTACGAGCAGTACTTC.

V gene TRBV18 combines with J gene TRBJ1-2; a possible D gene is TRBD1 (5 bases). This CDR3 contains 15 residues. Germline loops: CDR1 KGHSH, CDR2 LQKENI. V was trimmed by 0 bases and J by 2 bases, leaving 10 bases between them. The CDR3 nucleotides are TGTGCCAGCTCACCACCGTCACAGGCCAACTATGGCTACACCTTC. Residues: CASSPPSQANYGYTF.

The rearrangement links TRBV5-8 to TRBJ1-1; D uncertain. V lost 6 bases to trimming and J lost 0 bases, with 3 bases between them. The germline V gene has CDR1 SGHTS and CDR2 YDEGEE. There are 11 residues in the CDR3. CDR3 loop: CASTMNTEAFF. The DNA of the CDR3 is TGTGCCAGCACAATGAACACTGAAGCTTTCTTT. The variable domain in full, with the rest retrieved from reference TRBV5-8 and TRBJ1-1, is EAGVTQSPTHLIKTRGQQATLRCSPISGHTSVYWYQQALGLGLQFLLWYDEGEERNRGNFPPRFSGRQFPNYSSELNVNALELEDSALYLCASTMNTEAFFGQGTRLTVV.

This chain links TRBV27 with TRBJ1-2; a weak D match, TRBD1 (6 bases). This CDR3 spans 13 amino acids. CDR1 MNHEY and CDR2 SMNVEV come from the germline V gene (reference sequence). V was shortened by 5 bases and J by 8 bases, with 15 bases between the two germline ends. The CDR3 DNA sequence: TGTGCCAGCAGTCCAGGGACAATCGGGGGCTACACCTTC. Translation: CASSPGTIGGYTF.

V gene TRBV9 combines with J gene TRBJ2-7; the match to TRBD2 covers 8 bases. The CDR3 length is 15 residues. Germline lookup yields CDR1 SGDLS and CDR2 YYNGEE. V lost 4 bases to trimming and J lost 0 bases; unmatched junction nucleotides: 6. DNA for the CDR3: TGTGCCAGCAGCCCGAGCGGGGGAAGCTCCTACGAGCAGTACTTC. Translation: CASSPSGGSSYEQYF.